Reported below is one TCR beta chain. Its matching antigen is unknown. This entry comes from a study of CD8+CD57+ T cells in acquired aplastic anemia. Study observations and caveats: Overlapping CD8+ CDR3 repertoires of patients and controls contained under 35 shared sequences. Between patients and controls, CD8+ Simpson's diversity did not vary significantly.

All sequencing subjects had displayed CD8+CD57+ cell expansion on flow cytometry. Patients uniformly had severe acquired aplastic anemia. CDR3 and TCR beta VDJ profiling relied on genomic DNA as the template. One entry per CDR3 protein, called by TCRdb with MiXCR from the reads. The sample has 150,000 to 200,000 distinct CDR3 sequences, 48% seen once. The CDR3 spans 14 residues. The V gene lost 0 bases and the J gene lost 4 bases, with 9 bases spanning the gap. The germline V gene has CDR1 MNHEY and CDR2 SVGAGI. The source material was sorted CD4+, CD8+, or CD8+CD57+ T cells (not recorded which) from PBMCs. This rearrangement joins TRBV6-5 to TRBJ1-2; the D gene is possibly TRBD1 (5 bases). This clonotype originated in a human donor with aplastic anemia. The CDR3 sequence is CASSYSGETYGYTF. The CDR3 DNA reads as TGTGCCAGCAGTTACTCGGGGGAGACCTATGGCTACACCTTC.